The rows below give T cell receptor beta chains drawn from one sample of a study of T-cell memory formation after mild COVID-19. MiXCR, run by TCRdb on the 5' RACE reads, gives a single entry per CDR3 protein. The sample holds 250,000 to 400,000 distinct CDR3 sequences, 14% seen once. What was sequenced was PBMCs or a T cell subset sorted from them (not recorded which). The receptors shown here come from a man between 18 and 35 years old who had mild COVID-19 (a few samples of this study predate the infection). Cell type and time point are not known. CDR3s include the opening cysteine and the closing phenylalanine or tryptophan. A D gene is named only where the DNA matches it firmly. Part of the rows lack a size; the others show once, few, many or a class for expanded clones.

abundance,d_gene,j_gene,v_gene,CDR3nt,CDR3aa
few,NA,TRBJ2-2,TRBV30,TGTGCCTGGAGTGTACTGGGTAGGGCCAACACCGGGGAGCTGTTTTTT,CAWSVLGRANTGELFF
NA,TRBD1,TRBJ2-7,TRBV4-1,TGCGCCAGCAGCCATTATACCGGGACAGGGGGCGTTTACGAGCAGTACTTC,CASSHYTGTGGVYEQYF
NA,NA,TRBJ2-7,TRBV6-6,TGTGCCAGCAGTTACACCCGCTCCTACGAGCAGTACTTC,CASSYTRSYEQYF
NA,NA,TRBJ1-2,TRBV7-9,TGTGCCAGCAGCTCCACGCGGGGGCTTGGCTACACCTTC,CASSSTRGLGYTF
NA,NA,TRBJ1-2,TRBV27,TGTGCCAGCAGCGTCCGAGGGCGCGACTATGGCTACACCTTC,CASSVRGRDYGYTF
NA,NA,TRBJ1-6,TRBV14,TGTGCCAGCAGCCAAGTTGACAGCTATTCACCCCTCCACTTT,CASSQVDSYSPLHF
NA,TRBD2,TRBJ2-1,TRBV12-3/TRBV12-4,TGTGCCAGCAGTTTACTAGCGGGGGACAATGAGCAGTTCTTC,CASSLLAGDNEQFF
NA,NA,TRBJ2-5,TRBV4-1,TGCGCCAGCAGCCCCTCGCAGGGGAACCACCTAGAGACCCAGTACTTC,CASSPSQGNHLETQYF
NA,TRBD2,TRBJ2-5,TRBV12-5,TGTGCTAGTGGTTTGAATATCTGGTTAGCGGGGGGGCCGGAGACCCAGTACTTC,CASGLNIWLAGGPETQYF
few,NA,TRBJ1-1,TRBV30,TGTGCCCTCGGCCAGTTGACAGTGAACACTGAAGCTTTCTTT,CALGQLTVNTEAFF
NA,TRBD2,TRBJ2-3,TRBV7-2,TGTGCCAGCACCAAGAGGGGCTGGCGGGGGGGCACAGATACGCAGTATTTT,CASTKRGWRGGTDTQYF
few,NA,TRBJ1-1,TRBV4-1,TGCGCCAGCAGCCAAGATCTCCCGGTGACAGAATACTACACTGAAGCTTTCTTT,CASSQDLPVTEYYTEAFF
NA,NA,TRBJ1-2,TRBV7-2,TGTGCCAGCAGCCCTGCGGGGGGATACAACTATGGCTACACCTTC,CASSPAGGYNYGYTF
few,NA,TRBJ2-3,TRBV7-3,TGTGCCAGCAGCTTAGCGGGGAAAGGGACAGATACGCAGTATTTT,CASSLAGKGTDTQYF
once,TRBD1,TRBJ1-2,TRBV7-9,TGTGCCAGCGGGACAGCGGGCGGCTACACCTTC,CASGTAGGYTF
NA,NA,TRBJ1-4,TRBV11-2,TGTGCCAGCAGCTTATATGGCAGCGAGTGGGAAAAACTGTTTTTT,CASSLYGSEWEKLFF
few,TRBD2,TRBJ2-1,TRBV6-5,TGTGCCAGCAGTTACCGGACTAGCGTGCATGAGCAGTTCTTC,CASSYRTSVHEQFF
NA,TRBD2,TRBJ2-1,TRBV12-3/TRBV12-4,TGTGCCAGCAGTTGGGGACTAGCGGGGGGGCGTGGTGAGCAGTTCTTC,CASSWGLAGGRGEQFF
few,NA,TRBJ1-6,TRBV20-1,TGCAGTGCTAGGCGGAATTCACCCCTCCACTTT,CSARRNSPLHF
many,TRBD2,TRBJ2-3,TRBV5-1,TGCGCCAGCAGCACACTAGCGGGGGGCACAGATACGCAGTATTTT,CASSTLAGGTDTQYF
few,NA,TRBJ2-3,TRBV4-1,TGCGCCAGCAGCCAAGATCCGTTTAGCACAGATACGCAGTATTTT,CASSQDPFSTDTQYF
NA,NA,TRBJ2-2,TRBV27,TGTGCCAGCAGTTTATATTCCGGGGCGCCCGGCGGGGAGCTGTTTTTT,CASSLYSGAPGGELFF
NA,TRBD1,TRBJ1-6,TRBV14,TGTGCCAGCAGCCAAGAAGCCGCAGACAGGGGGGATTCACCCCTCCACTTT,CASSQEAADRGDSPLHF
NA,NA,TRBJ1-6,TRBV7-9,TGTGCCAGCAGCTTAGGCAGTATGTGGAATTCACCCCTCCACTTT,CASSLGSMWNSPLHF
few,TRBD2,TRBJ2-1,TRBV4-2,TGTGCCAGCAGCCAAGGGCTAGCGGGGTTCTCCTACAATGAGCAGTTCTTC,CASSQGLAGFSYNEQFF
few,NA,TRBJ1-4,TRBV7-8,TGTGCCAGCAGCTACGGGGATTGGGGGCTTAATGAAAAACTGTTTTTT,CASSYGDWGLNEKLFF
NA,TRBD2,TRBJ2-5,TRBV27,TGTGCCAGCAGTTTAGGAAGCGGGGGGCTGGAGACCCAGTACTTC,CASSLGSGGLETQYF